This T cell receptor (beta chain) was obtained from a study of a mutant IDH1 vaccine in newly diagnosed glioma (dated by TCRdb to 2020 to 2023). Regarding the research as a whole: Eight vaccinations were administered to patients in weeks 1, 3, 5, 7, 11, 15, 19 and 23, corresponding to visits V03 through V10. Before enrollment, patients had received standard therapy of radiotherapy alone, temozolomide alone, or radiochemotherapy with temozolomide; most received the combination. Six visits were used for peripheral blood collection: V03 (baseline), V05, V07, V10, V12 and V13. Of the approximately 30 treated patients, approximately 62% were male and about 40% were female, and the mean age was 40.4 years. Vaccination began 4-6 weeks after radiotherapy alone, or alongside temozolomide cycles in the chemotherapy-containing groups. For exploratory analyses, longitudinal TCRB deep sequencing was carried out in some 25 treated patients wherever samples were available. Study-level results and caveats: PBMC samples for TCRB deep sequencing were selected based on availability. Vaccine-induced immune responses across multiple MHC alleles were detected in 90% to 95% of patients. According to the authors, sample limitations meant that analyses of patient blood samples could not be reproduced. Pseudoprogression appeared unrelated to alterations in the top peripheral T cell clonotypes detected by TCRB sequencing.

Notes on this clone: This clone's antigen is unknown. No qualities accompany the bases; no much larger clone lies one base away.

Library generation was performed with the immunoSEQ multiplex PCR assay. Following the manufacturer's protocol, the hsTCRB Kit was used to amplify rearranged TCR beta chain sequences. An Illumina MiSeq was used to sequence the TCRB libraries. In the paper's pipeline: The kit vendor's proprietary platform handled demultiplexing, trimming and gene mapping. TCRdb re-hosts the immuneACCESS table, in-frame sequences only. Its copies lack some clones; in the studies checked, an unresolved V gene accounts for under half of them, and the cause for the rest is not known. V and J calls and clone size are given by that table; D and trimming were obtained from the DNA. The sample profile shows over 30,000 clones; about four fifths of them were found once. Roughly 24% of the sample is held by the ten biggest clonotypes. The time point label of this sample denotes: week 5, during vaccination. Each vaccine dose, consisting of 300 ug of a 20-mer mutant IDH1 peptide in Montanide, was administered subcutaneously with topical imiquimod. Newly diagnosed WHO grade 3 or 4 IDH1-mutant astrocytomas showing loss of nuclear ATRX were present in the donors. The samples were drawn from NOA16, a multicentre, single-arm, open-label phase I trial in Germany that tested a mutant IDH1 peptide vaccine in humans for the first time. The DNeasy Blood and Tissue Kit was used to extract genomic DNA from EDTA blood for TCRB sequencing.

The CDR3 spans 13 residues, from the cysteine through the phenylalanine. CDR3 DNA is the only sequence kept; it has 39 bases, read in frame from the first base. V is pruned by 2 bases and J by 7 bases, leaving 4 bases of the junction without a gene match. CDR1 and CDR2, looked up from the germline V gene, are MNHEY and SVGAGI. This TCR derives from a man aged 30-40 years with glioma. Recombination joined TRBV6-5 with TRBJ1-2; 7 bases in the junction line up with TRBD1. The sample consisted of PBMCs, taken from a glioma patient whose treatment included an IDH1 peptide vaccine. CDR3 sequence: CASSYKGAGGYTF. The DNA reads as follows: TGTGCCAGCAGTTACAAGGGGGCTGGTGGCTACACCTTC.